This T cell receptor (beta chain) derives from a study of T-cell memory formation after mild COVID-19. Looked up from germline, CDR1 is MGHDK and CDR2 is SYGVNS. The CDR3 covers 15 residues. The V end lost 6 bases, the J end lost 2 bases, and 15 bases lay between the germline ends. Constant-segment-primed 5'RACE gave TCR alpha and TCR beta cDNA libraries with sample barcodes and UMIs. TCRdb analysed the 5' RACE reads with MiXCR anew, one entry per CDR3 protein. The sample yields around 370,000 distinct CDR3 sequences, 20% to 25% seen once. The V call is TRBV25-1, the J call TRBJ2-3, with unresolved D. Sample: PBMCs or a T cell subset sorted from them (not recorded which). The TCR comes from an adult woman who had mild COVID-19 (a few samples of this study predate the infection). Cell type and time point are not known. The CDR3 sequence is CASSEQLTYTDTQYF. Written as DNA, the CDR3 is TGTGCCAGCAGCGAACAGCTAACCTACACAGATACGCAGTATTTT.